These 27 T cell receptor beta chains share one sample of origin, sequenced in a study of cytomegalovirus exposure and HLA in healthy donors. Primers included in the PCR were 60 Vbeta and 13 Jbeta primers. The repertoire was sequenced with immunoSEQ multiplex PCR; TCRdb's copy has only in-frame clones and lacks some. The repertoire holds approximately 110,000 clones, with 76% as singletons. The specimen sequenced was PBMCs. These TCRs come from a man between 50 and 59 years old in good health and CMV-seronegative.

In nucleotides, the CDR3 is TGCGCCAGCAGCTTGAATCCCGGGACAGCAAATGAAAAACTGTTTTTT. It translates to CASSLNPGTANEKLFF. The chain links TRBV5-1 to TRBJ1-4; 7 nucleotides align to TRBD1. Germline values: CDR1 SGHRS, CDR2 YFSETQ. This CDR3 has 16 amino acids. V lost 1 base to trimming and J lost 5 bases; unmatched junction nucleotides: 8. The full variable domain, rest sourced from reference TRBV5-1 and TRBJ1-4, is KAGVTQTPRYLIKTRGQQVTLSCSPISGHRSVSWYQQTPGQGLQFLFEYFSETQRNKGNFPGRFSGRQFSNSRSEMNVSTLELGDSALYLCASSLNPGTANEKLFFGSGTQLSVL.

J is TRBJ2-3 and V is TRBV5-1, with D possibly TRBD2 on 6 matching bases. Germline values: CDR1 SGHRS, CDR2 YFSETQ. This CDR3 region has 14 residues. V lost 0 bases to trimming and J lost 4 bases, with 9 bases between them. CDR3 in DNA: TGCGCCAGCAGCTTGGCGGGGGTTGCAGATACGCAGTATTTT. Its translation is CASSLAGVADTQYF.

This rearrangement joins TRBV11-2 to TRBJ1-4; TRBD1 might be the D (6 bases). CDR1 is SGHAT and CDR2 is FQNNGV in the germline V gene. CDR3 length: 14 residues. V was cut by 2 bases and J by 6 bases, with 10 bases left in between. CDR3 in amino acids: CASSLWGRDEKLFF. The DNA of the CDR3 is TGTGCCAGCAGCTTATGGGGGCGAGATGAAAAACTGTTTTTT.

The chain employs TRBV6-5 and TRBJ1-2; D remains ambiguous. The CDR3 extends over 13 amino acids. Trimming cost V 6 bases and J 5 bases, with 13 bases left between them. CDR1 is MNHEY, CDR2 SVGAGI, per germline. CDR3 DNA sequence: TGTGCCAGCAGCCCCGGAGGGCGGTATGGCTACACCTTC. Translating gives CASSPGGRYGYTF.

V is TRBV7-9 and J is TRBJ1-2; 10 bases match TRBD1. Germline trimming cut 7 bases from V and 5 bases from J; bases unmatched to any gene: 4. The CDR3 covers 13 residues. Looked up from germline, CDR1 is SEHNR and CDR2 is FQNEAQ (reference sequence). This chain's CDR3 is CASNQGQGYGYTF. Written as DNA, the CDR3 is TGTGCCAGCAACCAGGGACAGGGGTATGGCTACACCTTC.

V gene TRBV15 combines with J gene TRBJ1-5, with TRBD1 as a possible D gene (6 bases). This CDR3 region has 15 residues. Germline values: CDR1 LNHNV, CDR2 YYDKDF (reference sequence). Trimming left V 6 bases short and J 6 bases short, with 18 bases between. The CDR3 is CATSPGGGASQPQHF. In DNA form, the CDR3 reads TGTGCCACCAGTCCCGGGGGGGGCGCTTCTCAGCCCCAGCATTTT.

This chain uses TRBV2 with TRBJ1-6; D perhaps matches TRBD1 (6 bases). This CDR3 spans 14 amino acids. The ends were cut back, 5 bases at V and 7 bases at J, with 12 bases in the middle. Germline V gene data show CDR1 as SNHLY and CDR2 as FYNNEI. As DNA, the CDR3 is TGTGCCAGCAGTTACAGGGAGCGGAATTCACCCCTCCACTTT. Protein: CASSYRERNSPLHF.

J is TRBJ2-1 and V is TRBV23-1, with 11 bases matching TRBD2. TRBV23-1 belongs to the ORF category, with a function that is uncertain. J was trimmed by 8 bases and V by 6 bases; bases with no gene match: 12. The CDR3 is 16 amino acids. For the CDR3, the DNA is TGCGCCAGCAGCCCACTAGCGGGGGTGGGAGGGGATGAGCAGTTCTTC. Translating gives CASSPLAGVGGDEQFF.

V usage is TRBV19 and J usage is TRBJ1-1; D might be TRBD1 (5 bases). The CDR3 is 15 amino acids. Trimming pared 5 bases from V and 5 bases from J, leaving 18 bases between. Germline V gene lookup returns CDR1 LNHDA and CDR2 SQIVND (reference sequence). The CDR3 DNA follows: TGTGCCAGTAGTGGGCCGGCGGCAGGGCATACTGAAGCTTTCTTT. It yields the protein CASSGPAAGHTEAFF.

This chain uses TRBV27 with TRBJ1-6; 7 bases map to TRBD1. The CDR3 totals 12 residues. The V and J ends lost 11 bases and 10 bases, in that order; junction bases with no gene match: 8. Germline CDR1 and CDR2: MNHEY and SMNVEV (reference sequence). DNA for the CDR3: TGTGCCCGACAGGGTCGACGGTCACCCCTCCACTTT. Encoded protein: CARQGRRSPLHF.

This clone was recorded once. The chain combines TRBV4-1 with TRBJ2-2, with 8 bases matching TRBD1. Looked up from germline, CDR1 is MGHRA and CDR2 is YSYEKL. This CDR3 comprises 15 residues. V lost 2 bases, J lost 5 bases, and 4 bases stayed unmatched. The CDR3 nucleotides read TGCGCCAGCAGCCAACCTTGGACAGGGACCGGGGAGCTGTTTTTT. Its translation is CASSQPWTGTGELFF.

This chain joins TRBV19 and TRBJ1-5; perhaps TRBD1 as D (6 bases). The CDR3 loop spans 14 amino acids. Trimming removed 5 bases from V and 4 bases from J, with 12 bases in between. The V gene's germline CDR1 is LNHDA and CDR2 SQIVND (reference sequence). CDR3 loop: CASSPTGNNQPQHF. The CDR3 DNA follows: TGTGCCAGTAGTCCTACAGGGAATAATCAGCCCCAGCATTTT.

V gene TRBV7-9 combines with J gene TRBJ2-7; possibly TRBD2 for D (7 bases). The V end was cut by 2 bases, the J end by 0 bases, with 14 bases between. This CDR3 contains 16 residues. The V gene's germline CDR1 is SEHNR and CDR2 FQNEAQ (reference sequence). The CDR3: CASSLLRGGSSYEQYF. The CDR3, as DNA: TGTGCCAGCAGCTTACTGAGGGGGGGGAGCTCCTACGAGCAGTACTTC.

In its sample, this clone was seen a few times. This chain uses TRBV6-5 with TRBJ2-2, with D possibly TRBD1 on 6 matching bases. V was pared by 9 bases and J by 6 bases, with 17 bases between. In germline, CDR1 is MNHEY, CDR2 SVGAGI. The CDR3 runs to 14 residues. DNA of the CDR3: TGTGCCAGTAACAGGGATCCAAGGCCCGGGGAGCTGTTTTTT. This codes for CASNRDPRPGELFF.

The sample holds one count of this clone. This rearrangement joins TRBV19 to TRBJ1-1; 9 bases line up with TRBD1. The V and J ends lost 6 bases and 5 bases, in that order; junction bases with no gene match: 7. Germline loops: CDR1 LNHDA, CDR2 SQIVND (reference sequence). The CDR3 is 14 residues long. The CDR3: CASSRDRDKTEAFF. The CDR3 DNA reads TGTGCCAGTAGCCGGGACAGGGACAAAACTGAAGCTTTCTTT.

This clone was detected only a few times. The gene calls are TRBV30 and TRBJ1-5; a weak D match, TRBD1 (6 bases). Deletions cut 2 bases from V and 2 bases from J, with 7 bases between. There are 13 residues in the CDR3. CDR1 is GTSNPN and CDR2 is SVGIG in the germline V gene (reference sequence). The DNA of the CDR3 is TGTGCCTGGAGTAGACAGGGCAATCAGCCCCAGCATTTT. As protein: CAWSRQGNQPQHF.

This clone was found a few times. The genes are TRBV6-1 and TRBJ1-1, with D perhaps TRBD1 (6 bases). The ends were cut back, 4 bases at V and 7 bases at J, with 13 bases in the middle. The germline gives CDR1 MNHNS, CDR2 SASEGT. The CDR3 runs to 13 residues. CDR3 nucleotide sequence: TGTGCCAGCAGTGCCTCAGGGGCTCTTGAAGCTTTCTTT. The encoded protein is CASSASGALEAFF.

The gene calls are TRBV18 and TRBJ1-1; a possible D gene is TRBD1 (5 bases). The CDR3 runs to 13 residues. The V end was cut by 2 bases, the J end by 3 bases, with 7 bases between. Germline V gives CDR1 KGHSH, CDR2 LQKENI. CDR3 in amino acids: CASSPGADTEAFF. The CDR3, as DNA: TGTGCCAGCTCACCAGGGGCGGACACTGAAGCTTTCTTT.

This chain links TRBV4-1 with TRBJ2-2; 9 nucleotides match TRBD2. This CDR3 contains 17 residues. V dropped 3 bases and J dropped 7; count of bases not matched to a gene: 12. Germline V gives CDR1 MGHRA, CDR2 YSYEKL. The CDR3 nucleotides are TGCGCCAGCAGCCAGGTTAGCGGGGGAGAAATCATCGGGGAGCTGTTTTTT. This sequence encodes CASSQVSGGEIIGELFF.

V and J are TRBV5-6 and TRBJ2-1; 10 positions match TRBD2. Unmatched junction bases numbered 7, after V lost 4 bases and J lost 6 bases. Germline V gene lookup returns CDR1 SGHDT and CDR2 YYEEEE. The CDR3 is made up of 15 amino acids. The CDR3 reads CASSPGIAGGNEQFF. The DNA for the CDR3 is TGTGCCAGCAGCCCGGGGATAGCGGGGGGCAATGAGCAGTTCTTC.

The rearrangement links TRBV5-8 to TRBJ2-5, with 9 nucleotides matching TRBD2. The V gene end was trimmed by 2 bases and the J gene end by 1 base; junction bases not matched to a gene: 3. From germline, CDR1 is SGHTS and CDR2 YDEGEE. This CDR3 is built from 15 residues. DNA for the CDR3: TGTGCCAGCAGCTTTTCTAGCGGGGTCCAAGAGACCCAGTACTTC. Protein sequence: CASSFSSGVQETQYF.

The CDR3 DNA sequence: TGCGCCAGCAGCCTGGAAGGTCTAGCGGGGGTCAATGAGCAGTTCTTC. Residues: CASSLEGLAGVNEQFF. V gene TRBV5-1 combines with J gene TRBJ2-1; TRBD2 matches 10 bases. Germline loops: CDR1 SGHRS, CDR2 YFSETQ. V lost 4 bases to trimming and J lost 6 bases; unmatched junction nucleotides: 10. There are 16 residues in the CDR3.

The J gene is TRBJ2-7, the V gene TRBV5-5, with 9 bases aligning to TRBD1. The CDR3 runs to 15 residues. From germline, CDR1 is SGHKS and CDR2 YYEKEE (reference sequence). J lost 7 bases, V lost 4 bases, and 12 bases had no gene match. The CDR3 reads CASSPTRTGVGEQYF. CDR3 DNA sequence: TGTGCCAGCAGCCCCACTAGGACAGGGGTCGGAGAGCAGTACTTC.

The genes are TRBV14 and TRBJ1-2; 7 bases match TRBD1. There are 15 residues in the CDR3. J lost 5 bases, V lost 0 bases, and 6 bases had no gene match. Germline V CDR1 and CDR2: SGHDN, FVKESK. DNA of the CDR3: TGTGCCAGCAGCCAAGAAACGGCAGGGGGTTATGGCTACACCTTC. Translation: CASSQETAGGYGYTF.

This sequence joins TRBV5-4 and TRBJ1-4, with D perhaps matching TRBD1 (5 bases). Germline V gives CDR1 SGHNT, CDR2 YYREEE (reference sequence). This CDR3 has 14 residues. The V end lost 6 bases, the J end lost 7 bases, and 16 bases lay between the germline ends. The CDR3 bases are TGTGCCAGCACCTCTGATGGACAAGGTGAAAAACTGTTTTTT. This gives the protein CASTSDGQGEKLFF.

The rearrangement joins TRBV19 to TRBJ2-3, with 7 bases fitting TRBD1. V was pared by 7 bases and J by 6 bases, with 10 bases of the junction left unmatched. Germline-derived CDR1 and CDR2 are LNHDA and SQIVND (reference sequence). The CDR3 sequence is 14 residues long. The CDR3 spells CASNLGQDGDTQYF. The CDR3 coding sequence is TGTGCCAGTAATCTCGGACAGGATGGGGATACGCAGTATTTT.

This clone was recorded only once. The V gene is TRBV5-1, the J gene TRBJ2-1; 14 bases are shared with TRBD2. CDR3 length: 15 residues. Germline assignment: CDR1 SGHRS and CDR2 YFSETQ. The V gene end was trimmed by 3 bases and the J gene end by 8 bases; junction bases not matched to a gene: 4. The CDR3 reads CASSSETSGGDEQFF. The CDR3 DNA reads TGCGCCAGCAGCTCAGAGACTAGCGGGGGGGATGAGCAGTTCTTC.